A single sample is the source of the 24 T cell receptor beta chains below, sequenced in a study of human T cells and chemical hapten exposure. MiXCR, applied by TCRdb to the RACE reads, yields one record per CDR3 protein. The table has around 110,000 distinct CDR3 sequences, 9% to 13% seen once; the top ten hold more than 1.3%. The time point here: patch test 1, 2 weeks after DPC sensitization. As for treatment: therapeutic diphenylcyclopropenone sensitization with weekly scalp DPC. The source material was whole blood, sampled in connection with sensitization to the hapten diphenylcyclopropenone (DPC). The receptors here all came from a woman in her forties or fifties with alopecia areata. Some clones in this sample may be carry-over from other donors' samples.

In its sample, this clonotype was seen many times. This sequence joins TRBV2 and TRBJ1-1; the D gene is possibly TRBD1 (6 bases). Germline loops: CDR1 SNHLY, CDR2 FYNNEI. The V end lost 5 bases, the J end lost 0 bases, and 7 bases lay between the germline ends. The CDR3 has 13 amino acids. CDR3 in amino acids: CASSQGMNTEAFF. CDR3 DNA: TGTGCCAGCAGTCAGGGGATGAACACTGAAGCTTTCTTT.

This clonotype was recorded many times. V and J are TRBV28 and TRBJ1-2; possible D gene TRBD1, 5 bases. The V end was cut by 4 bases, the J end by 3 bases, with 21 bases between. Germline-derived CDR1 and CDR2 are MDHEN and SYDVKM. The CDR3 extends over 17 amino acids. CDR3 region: CASSSPEGRRFDYGYTF. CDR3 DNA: TGTGCCAGCAGTTCTCCAGAGGGACGGCGATTTGACTATGGCTACACCTTC.

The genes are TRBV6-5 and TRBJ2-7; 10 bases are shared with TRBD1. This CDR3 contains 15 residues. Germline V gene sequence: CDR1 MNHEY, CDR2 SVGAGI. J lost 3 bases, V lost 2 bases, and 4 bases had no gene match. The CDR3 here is CASSYGDRGLYEQYF. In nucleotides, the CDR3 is TGTGCCAGCAGTTACGGGGACAGGGGACTCTACGAGCAGTACTTC.

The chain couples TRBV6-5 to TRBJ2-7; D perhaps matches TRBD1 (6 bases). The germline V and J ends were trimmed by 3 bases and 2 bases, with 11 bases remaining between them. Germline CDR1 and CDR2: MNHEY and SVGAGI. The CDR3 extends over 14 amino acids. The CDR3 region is CASSYNEGAYEQYF. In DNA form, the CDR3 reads TGTGCCAGCAGTTATAATGAGGGGGCCTACGAGCAGTACTTC.

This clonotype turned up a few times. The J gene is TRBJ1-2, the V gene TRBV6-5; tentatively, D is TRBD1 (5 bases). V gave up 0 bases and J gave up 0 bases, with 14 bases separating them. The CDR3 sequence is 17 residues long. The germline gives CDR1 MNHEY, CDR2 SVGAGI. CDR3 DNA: TGTGCCAGCAGTTACTCAGGGATTTCGGGGGCTAACTATGGCTACACCTTC. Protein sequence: CASSYSGISGANYGYTF.

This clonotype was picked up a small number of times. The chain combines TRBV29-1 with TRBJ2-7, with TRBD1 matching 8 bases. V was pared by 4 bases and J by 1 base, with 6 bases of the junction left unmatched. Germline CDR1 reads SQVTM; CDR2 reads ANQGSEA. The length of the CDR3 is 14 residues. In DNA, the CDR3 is TGCAGCGTTGTTGGTCGACAGGGGTCCTACGAGCAGTACTTC. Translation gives CSVVGRQGSYEQYF.

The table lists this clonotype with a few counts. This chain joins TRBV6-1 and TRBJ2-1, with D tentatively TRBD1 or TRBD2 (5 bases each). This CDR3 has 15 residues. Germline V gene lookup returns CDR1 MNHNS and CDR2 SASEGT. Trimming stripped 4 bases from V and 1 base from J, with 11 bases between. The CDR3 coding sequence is TGTGCCAGCAGTGTGGTCGGGGCGTCCTACAATGAGCAGTTCTTC. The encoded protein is CASSVVGASYNEQFF.

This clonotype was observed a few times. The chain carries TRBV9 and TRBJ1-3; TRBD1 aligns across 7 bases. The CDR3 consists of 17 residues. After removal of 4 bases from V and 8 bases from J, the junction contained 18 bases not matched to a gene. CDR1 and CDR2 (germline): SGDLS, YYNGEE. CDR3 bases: TGTGCCAGCAGCCCCCTGACAGGGTCTGCCCCGGGAGACACCATATATTTT. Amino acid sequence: CASSPLTGSAPGDTIYF.

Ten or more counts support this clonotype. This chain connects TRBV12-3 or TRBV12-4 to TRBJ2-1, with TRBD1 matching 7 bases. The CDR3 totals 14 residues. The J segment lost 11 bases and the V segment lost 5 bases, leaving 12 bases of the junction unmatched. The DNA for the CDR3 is TGTGCCAGCAGTCCTCGACTCGGACAGGACAAGCAGTTCTTC. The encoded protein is CASSPRLGQDKQFF.

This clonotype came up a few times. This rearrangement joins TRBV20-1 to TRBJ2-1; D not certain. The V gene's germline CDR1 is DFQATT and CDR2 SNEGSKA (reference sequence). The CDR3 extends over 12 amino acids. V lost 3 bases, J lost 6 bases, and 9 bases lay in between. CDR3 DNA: TGCAGTGCTAGGGCTATCGTCAATGAGCAGTTCTTC. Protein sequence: CSARAIVNEQFF.

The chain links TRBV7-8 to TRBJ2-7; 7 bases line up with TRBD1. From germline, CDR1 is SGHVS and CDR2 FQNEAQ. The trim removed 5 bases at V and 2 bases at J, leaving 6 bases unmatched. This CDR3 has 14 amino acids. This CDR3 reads CASSPGTAAYEQYF. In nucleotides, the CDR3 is TGTGCCAGCAGCCCTGGGACAGCGGCCTACGAGCAGTACTTC.

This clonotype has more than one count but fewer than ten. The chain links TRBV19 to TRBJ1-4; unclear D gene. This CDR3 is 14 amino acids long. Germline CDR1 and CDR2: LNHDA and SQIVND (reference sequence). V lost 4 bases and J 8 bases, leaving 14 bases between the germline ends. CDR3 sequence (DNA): TGTGCCAGTAGTACCGGCCCGGATGGCGAAAAACTGTTTTTT. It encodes CASSTGPDGEKLFF.

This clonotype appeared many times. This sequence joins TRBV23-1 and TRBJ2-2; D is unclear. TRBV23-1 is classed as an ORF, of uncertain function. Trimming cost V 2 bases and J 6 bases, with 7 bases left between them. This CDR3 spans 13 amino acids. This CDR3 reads CASSQPNAGELFF. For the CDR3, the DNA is TGCGCCAGCAGTCAACCCAACGCCGGGGAGCTGTTTTTT.

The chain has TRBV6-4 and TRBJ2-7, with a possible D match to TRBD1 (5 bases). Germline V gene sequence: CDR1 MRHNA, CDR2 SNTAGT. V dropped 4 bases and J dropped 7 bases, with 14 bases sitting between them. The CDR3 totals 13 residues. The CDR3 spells CASSATPRGEQYF. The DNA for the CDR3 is TGTGCCAGCAGTGCGACACCTAGGGGAGAGCAGTACTTC.

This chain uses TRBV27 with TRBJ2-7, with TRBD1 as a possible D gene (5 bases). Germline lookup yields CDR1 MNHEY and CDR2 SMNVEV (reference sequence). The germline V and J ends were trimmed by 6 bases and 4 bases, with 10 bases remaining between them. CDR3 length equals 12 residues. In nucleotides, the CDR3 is TGTGCCAGCAGAACACAGGCGTACGAGCAGTACTTC. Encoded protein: CASRTQAYEQYF.

The CDR3 bases are TGTGCCAGCAGTTTCCCCAACACAGATACGCAGTATTTT. Protein: CASSFPNTDTQYF. The genes are TRBV27 and TRBJ2-3; D is uncertain. The CDR3 runs to 13 residues. Trimming took off 3 bases at V and 2 bases at J, with 6 bases between the two ends. CDR1 MNHEY and CDR2 SMNVEV come from the germline V gene (reference sequence).

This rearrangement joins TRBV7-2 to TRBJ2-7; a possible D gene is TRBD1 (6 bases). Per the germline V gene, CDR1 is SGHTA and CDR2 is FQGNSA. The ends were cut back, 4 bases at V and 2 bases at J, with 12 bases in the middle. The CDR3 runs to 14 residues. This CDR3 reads CASSSGESPYEQYF. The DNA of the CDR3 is TGTGCCAGCAGCTCAGGGGAAAGCCCCTACGAGCAGTACTTC.

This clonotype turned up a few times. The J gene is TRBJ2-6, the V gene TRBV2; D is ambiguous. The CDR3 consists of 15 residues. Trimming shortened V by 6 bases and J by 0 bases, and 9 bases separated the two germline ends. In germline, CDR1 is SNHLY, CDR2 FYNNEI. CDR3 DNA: TGTGCCAGCAGGCTAGTAAACTCTGGGGCCAACGTCCTGACTTTC. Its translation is CASRLVNSGANVLTF. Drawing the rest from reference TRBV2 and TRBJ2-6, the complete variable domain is EPEVTQTPSHQVTQMGQEVILRCVPISNHLYFYWYRQILGQKVEFLVSFYNNEISEKSEIFDDQFSVERPDGSNFTLKIRSTKLEDSAMYFCASRLVNSGANVLTFGAGSRLTVL.

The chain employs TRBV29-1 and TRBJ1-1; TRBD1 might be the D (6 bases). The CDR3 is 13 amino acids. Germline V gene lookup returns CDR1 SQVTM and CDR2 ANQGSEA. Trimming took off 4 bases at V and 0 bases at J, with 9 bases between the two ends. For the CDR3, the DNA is TGCAGCGTTGCGTGGACAGTGAACACTGAAGCTTTCTTT. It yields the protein CSVAWTVNTEAFF.

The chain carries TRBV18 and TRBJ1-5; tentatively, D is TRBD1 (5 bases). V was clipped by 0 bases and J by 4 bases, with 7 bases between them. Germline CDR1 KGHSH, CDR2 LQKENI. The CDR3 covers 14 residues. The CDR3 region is CASSPPQGNQPQHF. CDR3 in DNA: TGTGCCAGCTCACCACCTCAGGGTAATCAGCCCCAGCATTTT.

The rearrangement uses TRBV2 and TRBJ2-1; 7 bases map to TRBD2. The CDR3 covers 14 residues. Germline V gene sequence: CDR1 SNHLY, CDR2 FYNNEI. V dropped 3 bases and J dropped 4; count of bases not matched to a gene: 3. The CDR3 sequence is CASSDGEGYNEQFF. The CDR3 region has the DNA TGTGCCAGCAGTGACGGGGAGGGGTACAATGAGCAGTTCTTC.

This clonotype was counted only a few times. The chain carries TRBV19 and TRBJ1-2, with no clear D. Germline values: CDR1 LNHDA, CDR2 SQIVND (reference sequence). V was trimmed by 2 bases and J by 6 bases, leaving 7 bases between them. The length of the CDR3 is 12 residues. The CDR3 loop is CASSIKADGYTF. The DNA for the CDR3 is TGTGCCAGTAGTATAAAGGCAGATGGCTACACCTTC.

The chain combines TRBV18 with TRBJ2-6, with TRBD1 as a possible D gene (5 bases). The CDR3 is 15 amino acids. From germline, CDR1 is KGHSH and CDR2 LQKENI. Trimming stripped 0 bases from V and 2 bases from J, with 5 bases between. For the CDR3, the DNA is TGTGCCAGCTCACCACCGGGGCCTGGGGCCAACGTCCTGACTTTC. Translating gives CASSPPGPGANVLTF. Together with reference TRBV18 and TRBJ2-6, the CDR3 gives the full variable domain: NAGVMQNPRHLVRRRGQEARLRCSPMKGHSHVYWYRQLPEEGLKFMVYLQKENIIDESGMPKERFSAEFPKEGPSILRIQQVVRGDSAAYFCASSPPGPGANVLTFGAGSRLTVL.

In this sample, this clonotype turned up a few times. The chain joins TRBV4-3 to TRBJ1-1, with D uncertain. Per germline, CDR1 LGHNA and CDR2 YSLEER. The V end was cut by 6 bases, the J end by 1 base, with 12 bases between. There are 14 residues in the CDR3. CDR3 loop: CASSQDGSNTEAFF. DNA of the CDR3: TGCGCCAGCAGTCAGGACGGCTCGAACACTGAAGCTTTCTTT.